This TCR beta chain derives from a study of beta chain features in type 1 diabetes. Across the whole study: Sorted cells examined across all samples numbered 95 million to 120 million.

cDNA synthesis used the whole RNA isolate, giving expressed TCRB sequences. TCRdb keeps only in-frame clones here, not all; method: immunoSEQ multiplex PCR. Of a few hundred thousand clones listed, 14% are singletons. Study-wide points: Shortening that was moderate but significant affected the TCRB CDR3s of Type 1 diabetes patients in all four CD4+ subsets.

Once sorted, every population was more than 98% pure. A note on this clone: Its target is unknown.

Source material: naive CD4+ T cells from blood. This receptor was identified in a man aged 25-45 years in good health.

The DNA for the CDR3 is TGTGCCAGCAGCGTCGGGACAGGGCCAGAGACCCAGTACTTC. Protein product: CASSVGTGPETQYF. V gene TRBV9 combines with J gene TRBJ2-5; 9 bases are shared with TRBD1. The CDR3 contains 14 residues. With V trimmed by 2 bases and J by 4 bases, 3 bases remained unmatched. In germline, CDR1 is SGDLS, CDR2 YYNGEE.